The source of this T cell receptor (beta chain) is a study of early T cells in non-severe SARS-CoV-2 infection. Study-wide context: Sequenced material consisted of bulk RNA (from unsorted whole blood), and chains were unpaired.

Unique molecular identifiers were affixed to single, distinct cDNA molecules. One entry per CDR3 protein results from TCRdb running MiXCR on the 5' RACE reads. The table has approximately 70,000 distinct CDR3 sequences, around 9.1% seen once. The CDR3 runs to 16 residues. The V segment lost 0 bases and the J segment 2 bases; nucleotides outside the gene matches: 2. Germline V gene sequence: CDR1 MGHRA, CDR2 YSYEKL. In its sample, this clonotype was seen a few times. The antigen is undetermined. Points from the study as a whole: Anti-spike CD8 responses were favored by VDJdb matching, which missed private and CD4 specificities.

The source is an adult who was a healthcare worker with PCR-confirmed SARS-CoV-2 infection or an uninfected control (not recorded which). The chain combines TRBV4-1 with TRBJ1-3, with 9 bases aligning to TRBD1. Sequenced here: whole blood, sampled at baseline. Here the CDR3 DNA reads TGCGCCAGCAGCCAAGACACAGGGGGCACTGGAAACACCATATATTTT. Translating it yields CASSQDTGGTGNTIYF.